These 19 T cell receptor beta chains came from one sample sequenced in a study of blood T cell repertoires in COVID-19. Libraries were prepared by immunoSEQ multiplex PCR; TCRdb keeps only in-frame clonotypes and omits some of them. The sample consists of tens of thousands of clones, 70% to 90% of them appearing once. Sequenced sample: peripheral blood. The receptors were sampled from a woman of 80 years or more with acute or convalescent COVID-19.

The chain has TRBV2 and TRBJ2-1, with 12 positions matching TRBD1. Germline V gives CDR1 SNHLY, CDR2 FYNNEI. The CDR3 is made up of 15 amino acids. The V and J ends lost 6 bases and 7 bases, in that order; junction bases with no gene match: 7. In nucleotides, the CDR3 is TGTGCCAGCAGCCCCGGGACAGGGGGCTCGAATGAGCAGTTCTTC. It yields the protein CASSPGTGGSNEQFF.

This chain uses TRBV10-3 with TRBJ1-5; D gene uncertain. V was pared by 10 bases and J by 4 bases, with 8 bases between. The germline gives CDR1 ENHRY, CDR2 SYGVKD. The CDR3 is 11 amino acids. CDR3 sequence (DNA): TGTGCCACCCCGGGGAATCAGCCCCAGCATTTT. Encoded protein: CATPGNQPQHF.

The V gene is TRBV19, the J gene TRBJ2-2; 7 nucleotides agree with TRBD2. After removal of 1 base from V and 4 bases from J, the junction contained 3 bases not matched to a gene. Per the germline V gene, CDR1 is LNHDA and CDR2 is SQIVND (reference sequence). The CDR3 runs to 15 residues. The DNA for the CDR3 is TGTGCCAGTAGTATAGCGCGGGAGTTCACCGGGGAGCTGTTTTTT. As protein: CASSIAREFTGELFF.

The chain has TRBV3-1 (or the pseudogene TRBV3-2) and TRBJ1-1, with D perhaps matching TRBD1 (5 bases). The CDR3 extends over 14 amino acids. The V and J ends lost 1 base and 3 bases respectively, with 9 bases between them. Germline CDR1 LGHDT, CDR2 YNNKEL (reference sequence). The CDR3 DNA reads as TGTGCCAGCAGCCAAGTCGGGGGGGACACTGAAGCTTTCTTT. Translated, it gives CASSQVGGDTEAFF.

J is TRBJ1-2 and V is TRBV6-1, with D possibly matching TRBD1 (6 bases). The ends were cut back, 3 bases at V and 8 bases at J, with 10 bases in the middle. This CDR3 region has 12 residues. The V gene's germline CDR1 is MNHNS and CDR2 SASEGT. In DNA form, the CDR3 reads TGTGCCAGCAGTGATTCAAGGGGGGGCTACACCTTC. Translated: CASSDSRGGYTF.

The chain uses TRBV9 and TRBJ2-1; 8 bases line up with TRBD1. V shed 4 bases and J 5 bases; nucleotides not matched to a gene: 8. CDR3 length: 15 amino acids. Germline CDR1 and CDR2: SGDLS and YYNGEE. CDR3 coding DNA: TGTGCCAGCAGCTTCCAGGGGGCGGCGGACAATGAGCAGTTCTTC. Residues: CASSFQGAADNEQFF.

CDR3 sequence: CATSHRSGTGGGGELFF. The CDR3 coding sequence is TGTGCCACCAGCCACAGGTCCGGGACAGGGGGCGGCGGGGAGCTGTTTTTT. The genes are TRBV24-1 and TRBJ2-2, with 12 bases identical to TRBD1. Germline V gene data show CDR1 as KGHDR and CDR2 as SFDVKD. V shed 7 bases and J 7 bases; nucleotides not matched to a gene: 12. This CDR3 region has 17 residues.

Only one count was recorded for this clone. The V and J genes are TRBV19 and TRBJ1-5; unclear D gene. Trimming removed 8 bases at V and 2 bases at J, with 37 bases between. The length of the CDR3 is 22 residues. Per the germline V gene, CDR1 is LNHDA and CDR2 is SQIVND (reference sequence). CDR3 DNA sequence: TGTGCCAGTTCCCTTCGGGCGCTAGAGACTACGACCCGAGTTTATGGCAATCAGCCCCAGCATTTT. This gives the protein CASSLRALETTTRVYGNQPQHF.

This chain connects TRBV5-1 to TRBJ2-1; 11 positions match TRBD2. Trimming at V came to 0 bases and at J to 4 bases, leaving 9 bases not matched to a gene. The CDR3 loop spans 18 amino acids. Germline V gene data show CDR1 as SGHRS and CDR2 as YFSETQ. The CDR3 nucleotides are TGCGCCAGCAGCTTGGCGCTAGCGGGGGGCAATCGGTACAATGAGCAGTTCTTC. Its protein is CASSLALAGGNRYNEQFF.

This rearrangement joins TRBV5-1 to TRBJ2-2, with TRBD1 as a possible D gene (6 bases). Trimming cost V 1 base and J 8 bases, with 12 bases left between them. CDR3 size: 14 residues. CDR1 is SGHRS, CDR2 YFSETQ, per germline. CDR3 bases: TGCGCCAGCAGCTTGAAAACCGGGACAGGGGAGCTGTTTTTT. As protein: CASSLKTGTGELFF.

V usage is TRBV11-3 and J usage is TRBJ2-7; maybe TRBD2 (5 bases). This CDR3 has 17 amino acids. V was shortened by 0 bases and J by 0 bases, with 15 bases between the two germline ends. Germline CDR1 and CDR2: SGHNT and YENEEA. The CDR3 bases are TGTGCCAGCAGCTTAGAAGCGGCGAGGGCAAACTCCTACGAGCAGTACTTC. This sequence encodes CASSLEAARANSYEQYF. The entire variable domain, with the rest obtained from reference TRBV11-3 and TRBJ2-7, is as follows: EAGVVQSPRYKIIEKKQPVAFWCNPISGHNTLYWYLQNLGQGPELLIRYENEEAVDDSQLPKDRFSAERLKGVDSTLKIQPAELGDSAVYLCASSLEAARANSYEQYFGPGTRLTVT.

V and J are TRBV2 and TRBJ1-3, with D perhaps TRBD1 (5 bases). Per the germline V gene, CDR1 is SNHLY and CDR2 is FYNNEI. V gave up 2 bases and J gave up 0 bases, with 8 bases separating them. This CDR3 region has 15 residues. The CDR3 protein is CASSEWGGSGNTIYF. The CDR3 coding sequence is TGTGCCAGCAGTGAATGGGGGGGCTCTGGAAACACCATATATTTT. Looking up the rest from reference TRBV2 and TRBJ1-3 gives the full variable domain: EPEVTQTPSHQVTQMGQEVILRCVPISNHLYFYWYRQILGQKVEFLVSFYNNEISEKSEIFDDQFSVERPDGSNFTLKIRSTKLEDSAMYFCASSEWGGSGNTIYFGEGSWLTVV.

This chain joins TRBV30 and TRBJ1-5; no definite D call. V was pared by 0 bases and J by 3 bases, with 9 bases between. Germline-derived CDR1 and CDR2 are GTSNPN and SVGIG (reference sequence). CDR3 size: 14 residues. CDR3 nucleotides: TGTGCCTGGAGTGTACTATCAGACAATCAGCCCCAGCATTTT. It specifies CAWSVLSDNQPQHF.

The CDR3 bases are TGTGCCAGCAGCCCCTCAACAGGGGGTCCCGGGGAGCTGTTTTTT. This encodes CASSPSTGGPGELFF. The chain couples TRBV4-2 to TRBJ2-2; 8 nucleotides agree with TRBD1. The V and J ends lost 4 bases and 6 bases, in that order; junction bases with no gene match: 7. The CDR3 extends over 15 amino acids. The germline V gene encodes CDR1 LGHNA and CDR2 YNFKEQ.

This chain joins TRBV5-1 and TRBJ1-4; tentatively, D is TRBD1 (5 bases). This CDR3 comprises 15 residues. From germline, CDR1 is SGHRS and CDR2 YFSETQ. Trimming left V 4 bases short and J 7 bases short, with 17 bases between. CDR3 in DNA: TGCGCCAGCAGCCCCCGACAGTTTACTGGTGAAAAACTGTTTTTT. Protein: CASSPRQFTGEKLFF.

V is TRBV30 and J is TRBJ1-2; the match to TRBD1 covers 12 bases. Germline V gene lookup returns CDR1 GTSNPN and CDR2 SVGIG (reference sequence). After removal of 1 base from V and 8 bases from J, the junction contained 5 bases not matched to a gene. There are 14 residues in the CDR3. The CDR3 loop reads CAWSARDRGHGYTF. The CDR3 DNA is TGTGCCTGGAGTGCGCGGGACAGGGGGCACGGCTACACCTTC.

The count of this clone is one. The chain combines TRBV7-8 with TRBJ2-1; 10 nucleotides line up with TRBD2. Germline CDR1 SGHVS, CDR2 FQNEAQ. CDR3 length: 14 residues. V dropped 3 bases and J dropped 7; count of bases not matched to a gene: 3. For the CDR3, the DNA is TGTGCCAGCAGCTTTTCGACTAGCGGGAATGAGCAGTTCTTC. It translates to CASSFSTSGNEQFF.

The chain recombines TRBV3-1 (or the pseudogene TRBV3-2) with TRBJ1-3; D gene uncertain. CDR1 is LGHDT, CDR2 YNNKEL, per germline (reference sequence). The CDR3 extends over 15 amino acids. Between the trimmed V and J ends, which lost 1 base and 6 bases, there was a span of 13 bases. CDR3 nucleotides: TGTGCCAGCAGCCAAGTCACCGGGGTTGAAAACACCATATATTTT. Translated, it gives CASSQVTGVENTIYF.

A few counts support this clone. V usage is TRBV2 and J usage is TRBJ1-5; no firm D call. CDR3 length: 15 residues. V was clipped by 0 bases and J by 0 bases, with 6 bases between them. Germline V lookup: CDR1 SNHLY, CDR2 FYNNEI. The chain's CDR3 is CASSEAVYSNQPQHF. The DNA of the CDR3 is TGTGCCAGCAGTGAAGCAGTCTATAGCAATCAGCCCCAGCATTTT.